The 18 T cell receptor beta chains below were found in one sample sequenced in a study of beta chain features in type 1 diabetes. Points from the study as a whole: In every one of the four CD4+ subsets, TCRB CDR3s were moderately but significantly shorter in Type 1 diabetes patients.

Reverse transcribing all isolated RNA meant expressed TCRB transcripts were sequenced. Measured with immunoSEQ multiplex PCR; TCRdb has only the in-frame clones, and not every one. The sample lists 300,000 to 350,000 clones, around an eighth occurring once. These receptors have no known antigen. The sample consisted of naive CD4+ T cells from blood. Receptor source: a woman aged 18-35 years with type 1 diabetes.

The chain joins TRBV25-1 to TRBJ2-7; TRBD1 matches 8 bases. J lost 2 bases, V lost 4 bases, and 7 bases had no gene match. CDR1 and CDR2 from the germline V gene are MGHDK and SYGVNS. The CDR3 contains 15 residues. CDR3 bases: TGTGCCAGCAGTGGCCCCGGGACAGGAGCCTACGAGCAGTACTTC. Its protein is CASSGPGTGAYEQYF.

This chain connects TRBV7-9 to TRBJ1-1; D might be TRBD1 (5 bases). The CDR3 is 12 residues long. Germline V gene data show CDR1 as SEHNR and CDR2 as FQNEAQ (reference sequence). Deletions cut 1 base from V and 11 bases from J, with 11 bases between. For the CDR3, the DNA is TGTGCCAGCAGCTTAGAGTCGGGGGTGGCTTTCTTT. Its protein is CASSLESGVAFF.

The chain is built from TRBV2 and TRBJ2-2; 9 bases agree with TRBD2. V shed 5 bases and J 6 bases; nucleotides not matched to a gene: 4. The CDR3 is made up of 14 amino acids. Germline lookup yields CDR1 SNHLY and CDR2 FYNNEI. CDR3 DNA: TGTGCCAGCAGTCGTTTAGCGGGAGCCGGGGAGCTGTTTTTT. Its protein is CASSRLAGAGELFF. Combining the CDR3 with reference TRBV2 and TRBJ2-2 gives the whole variable domain EPEVTQTPSHQVTQMGQEVILRCVPISNHLYFYWYRQILGQKVEFLVSFYNNEISEKSEIFDDQFSVERPDGSNFTLKIRSTKLEDSAMYFCASSRLAGAGELFFGEGSRLTVL.

The rearrangement uses TRBV4-1 and TRBJ2-1; D gene unclear. CDR3 length: 14 residues. Looked up from germline, CDR1 is MGHRA and CDR2 is YSYEKL. Trimming took 0 bases from V and 8 from J, leaving 11 bases between them. CDR3 DNA: TGCGCCAGCAGCCAAGAGTTAGCAAGCTATGAGCAGTTCTTC. Amino acid sequence: CASSQELASYEQFF.

J is TRBJ2-1 and V is TRBV4-1; D not certain. Deletions cut 0 bases from V and 2 bases from J, with 17 bases between. The CDR3 totals 18 residues. In germline, CDR1 is MGHRA, CDR2 YSYEKL. CDR3 region: CASSQEGSLPPAYNEQFF. In DNA form, the CDR3 reads TGCGCCAGCAGCCAAGAGGGTAGCTTGCCCCCCGCCTACAATGAGCAGTTCTTC.

The chain has TRBV6-1 and TRBJ2-7; the match to TRBD1 covers 7 bases. Per germline, CDR1 MNHNS and CDR2 SASEGT. The J segment lost 0 bases and the V segment lost 7 bases, leaving 6 bases of the junction unmatched. The CDR3 is 14 residues long. This chain's CDR3 is CASTSDRISYEQYF. DNA for the CDR3: TGTGCCAGCACGTCGGACAGGATCTCCTACGAGCAGTACTTC.

This clone was seen a handful of times. This chain uses TRBV20-1 with TRBJ2-7; D uncertain. This CDR3 has 11 residues. V was shortened by 3 bases and J by 3 bases, with 6 bases between the two germline ends. Germline lookup yields CDR1 DFQATT and CDR2 SNEGSKA (reference sequence). CDR3 residues: CSASSRYEQYF. CDR3 DNA sequence: TGCAGTGCTAGTAGTCGCTACGAGCAGTACTTC.

This clone has more than one count but fewer than ten. The gene calls are TRBV30 and TRBJ2-2; weak D call: TRBD1 (6 bases). The CDR3 sequence is 14 residues long. Trimming cost V 2 bases and J 4 bases, with 11 bases left between them. Germline lookup yields CDR1 GTSNPN and CDR2 SVGIG (reference sequence). CDR3 sequence reads: CAWSRDIRTGELFF. The CDR3 coding sequence is TGTGCCTGGAGTCGGGACATTCGCACCGGGGAGCTGTTTTTT.

This clone was counted between two and nine times. V and J are TRBV7-9 and TRBJ2-7; TRBD2 might be the D (6 bases). Germline loops: CDR1 SEHNR, CDR2 FQNEAQ (reference sequence). V was clipped by 5 bases and J by 1 base, with 15 bases between them. The CDR3 length is 15 residues. CDR3 sequence (DNA): TGTGCCAGCAGCCTATATCGGGGGATATCCTACGAGCAGTACTTC. As protein: CASSLYRGISYEQYF.

This clone was observed a few times. This chain joins TRBV9 and TRBJ2-2; 7 nucleotides align to TRBD1. Germline V gene sequence: CDR1 SGDLS, CDR2 YYNGEE. CDR3 length: 18 amino acids. J was trimmed by 2 bases and V by 4 bases; bases with no gene match: 14. The CDR3 DNA is TGTGCCAGCAGCTCTCGGGACAGACCGAGGGTTAACACCGGGGAGCTGTTTTTT. It codes for CASSSRDRPRVNTGELFF.

The table lists this clone with a few counts. The J gene is TRBJ2-3, the V gene TRBV7-2; perhaps TRBD2 as D (5 bases). There are 13 residues in the CDR3. The V gene's germline CDR1 is SGHTA and CDR2 FQGNSA. The V end lost 5 bases, the J end lost 1 base, and 7 bases lay between the germline ends. CDR3 region: CASSPRGTDTQYF. The CDR3, as DNA: TGTGCCAGCAGCCCGAGGGGCACAGATACGCAGTATTTT.

This clone showed up just a few times. Here the CDR3 reads CAWSVSGETQYF. The CDR3 DNA sequence: TGTGCCTGGAGTGTAAGCGGGGAGACCCAGTACTTC. The genes are TRBV30 and TRBJ2-5; D is possibly TRBD2 (6 bases). Germline V gene data show CDR1 as GTSNPN and CDR2 as SVGIG (reference sequence). Deletions cut 0 bases from V and 5 bases from J, with 7 bases between. CDR3 length: 12 amino acids.

This clone was seen only a few times. The V and J genes are TRBV5-6 and TRBJ1-2, with a possible D match to TRBD1 (5 bases). Trimming removed 0 bases at V and 1 base at J, with 7 bases between. Germline values: CDR1 SGHDT, CDR2 YYEEEE. The CDR3 loop spans 14 amino acids. The CDR3: CASSLGQSNYGYTF. The CDR3 region has the DNA TGTGCCAGCAGCTTGGGACAGAGTAACTATGGCTACACCTTC.

This clone was observed a few times. The V call is TRBV27, the J call TRBJ2-7, with D possibly matching TRBD1 (5 bases). The CDR3 consists of 14 residues. The V and J ends lost 2 bases and 0 bases respectively, with 8 bases between them. Germline CDR1 reads MNHEY; CDR2 reads SMNVEV (reference sequence). CDR3 sequence: CASSLRGRSYEQYV. CDR3 sequence (DNA): TGTGCCAGCAGTTTAAGGGGTCGCTCCTACGAGCAGTACGTC.

This clone has just a few counts. V gene TRBV29-1 combines with J gene TRBJ1-1, with TRBD1 as a possible D gene (5 bases). Germline V gene lookup returns CDR1 SQVTM and CDR2 ANQGSEA. The CDR3 loop spans 11 amino acids. Trimming removed 4 bases at V and 10 bases at J, with 13 bases between. CDR3 region: CSVVLGQGAFF. The CDR3 nucleotides read TGCAGCGTTGTGCTGGGTCAGGGAGCTTTCTTT.

The CDR3 region is CASDGRAFYEQYV. CDR3 coding DNA: TGTGCCAGCGACGGGAGGGCCTTCTACGAGCAGTACGTC. The chain joins TRBV2 to TRBJ2-7; TRBD2 agrees at 8 bases. The CDR3 is made up of 13 amino acids. Germline trimming cut 8 bases from V and 3 bases from J; bases unmatched to any gene: 6. CDR1 and CDR2 from the germline V gene are SNHLY and FYNNEI.

The chain joins TRBV6-6 to TRBJ1-4; 7 bases line up with TRBD1. Germline V gene lookup returns CDR1 MNHNY and CDR2 SVGAGI (reference sequence). The CDR3 covers 15 residues. The trim removed 6 bases at V and 8 bases at J, leaving 12 bases unmatched. CDR3 protein: CASRGNRGRWEKLFF. Here the CDR3 DNA reads TGTGCCAGCAGGGGAAACAGGGGAAGATGGGAAAAACTGTTTTTT.

This clone was picked up a small number of times. This chain joins TRBV2 and TRBJ1-1; D is undetermined. The V gene's germline CDR1 is SNHLY and CDR2 FYNNEI. This CDR3 is built from 14 residues. V was pared by 3 bases and J by 5 bases, with 13 bases between. The CDR3 nucleotides read TGTGCCAGCAGTGAGGTGGGAAGAGGGACTGAAGCTTTCTTT. Protein product: CASSEVGRGTEAFF.